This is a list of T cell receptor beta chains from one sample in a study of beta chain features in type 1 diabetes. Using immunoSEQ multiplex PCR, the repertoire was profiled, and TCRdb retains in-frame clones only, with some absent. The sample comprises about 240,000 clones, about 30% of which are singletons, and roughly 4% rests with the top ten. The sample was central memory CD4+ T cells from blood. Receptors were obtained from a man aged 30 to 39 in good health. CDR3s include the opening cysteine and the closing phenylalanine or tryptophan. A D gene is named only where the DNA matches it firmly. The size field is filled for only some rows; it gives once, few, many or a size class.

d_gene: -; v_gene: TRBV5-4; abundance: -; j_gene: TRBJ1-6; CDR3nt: TGTGCCAGCAGCTTGGCCTCAAAGGGGAAGGGTTCACCCCTCCACTTT; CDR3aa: CASSLASKGKGSPLHF
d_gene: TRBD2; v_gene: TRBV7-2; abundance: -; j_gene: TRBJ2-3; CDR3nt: TGTGCCAGCAGCCGTCTTGTAGCGGGGGGGATAGATACGCAGTATTTT; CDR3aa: CASSRLVAGGIDTQYF
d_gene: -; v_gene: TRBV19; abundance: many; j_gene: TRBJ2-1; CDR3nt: TGTGCCAGTAGTATTGGGTACGCCGTGGATTTCCAGTTCTTC; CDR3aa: CASSIGYAVDFQFF
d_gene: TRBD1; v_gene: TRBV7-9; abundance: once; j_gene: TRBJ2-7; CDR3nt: TGTGCCAGCAGCCCCTCGGGACAGAGGGACGAGCAGTACTTC; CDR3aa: CASSPSGQRDEQYF
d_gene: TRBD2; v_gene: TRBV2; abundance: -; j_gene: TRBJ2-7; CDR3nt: TGTGCCAGCAGTGAGCAATTAGCGGGAGTCTACGAGCAGTACTTC; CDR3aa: CASSEQLAGVYEQYF
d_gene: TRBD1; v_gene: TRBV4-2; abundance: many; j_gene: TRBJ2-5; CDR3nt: TGTGCCAGCAGCCAAGGACAGGGAACGGGAGAGACCCAGTACTTC; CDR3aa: CASSQGQGTGETQYF
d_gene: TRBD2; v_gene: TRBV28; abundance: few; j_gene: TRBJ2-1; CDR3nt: TGTGCCAGCAGTTTGGATAGCGGGAAACAGTTCTTC; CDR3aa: CASSLDSGKQFF
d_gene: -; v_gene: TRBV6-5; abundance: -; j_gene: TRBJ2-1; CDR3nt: TGTGCCAGCAGTTACCTGTGGGGGAGCTCCTACAATGAGCAGTTCTTC; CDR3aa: CASSYLWGSSYNEQFF
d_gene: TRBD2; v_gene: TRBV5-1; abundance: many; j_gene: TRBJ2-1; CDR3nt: TGCGCCAGCAGCTTGCTAGCGGGAGGATCCGATGAGCAGTTCTTC; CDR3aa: CASSLLAGGSDEQFF
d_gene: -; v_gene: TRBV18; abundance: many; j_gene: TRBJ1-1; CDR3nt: TGTGCCAGCTCACCATCCTCTACCGGCGCTGAAGCTTTCTTT; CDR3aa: CASSPSSTGAEAFF
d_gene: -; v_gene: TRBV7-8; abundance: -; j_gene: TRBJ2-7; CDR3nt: TGTGCCAGCAGCTGGCGCCGGTCAGACTACGAGCAGTACTTC; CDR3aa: CASSWRRSDYEQYF
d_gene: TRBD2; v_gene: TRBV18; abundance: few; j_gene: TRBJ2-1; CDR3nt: TGTGCCAGCTCCGGGACTAGCGGGAGGGACGGTGAGCAGTTCTTC; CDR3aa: CASSGTSGRDGEQFF
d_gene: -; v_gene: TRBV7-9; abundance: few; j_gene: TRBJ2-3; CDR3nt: TGTGCCGGAGCCCCCGGGGGAACAGATACGCAGTATTTT; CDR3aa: CAGAPGGTDTQYF
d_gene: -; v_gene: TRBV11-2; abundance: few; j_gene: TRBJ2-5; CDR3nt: TGTGCCAGCAGCGGGATCGGACAAACCCAAGAGACCCAGTACTTC; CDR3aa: CASSGIGQTQETQYF
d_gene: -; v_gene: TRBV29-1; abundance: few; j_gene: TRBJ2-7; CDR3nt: TGCAGCGTCGGCCCAGGAAGGTCCTACGAGCAGTACTTC; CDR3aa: CSVGPGRSYEQYF
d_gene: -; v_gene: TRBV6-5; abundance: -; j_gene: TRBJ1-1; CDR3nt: TGTGCCAGCAGTTTGATAGGGATGAACACTGAAGCTTTCTTT; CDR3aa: CASSLIGMNTEAFF
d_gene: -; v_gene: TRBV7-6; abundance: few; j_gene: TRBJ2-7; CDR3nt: TGTGCCAGCAGCTTAGCTGGGGGCGAAAAAACGGGAGGCCTGTACGAGCAGTACTTC; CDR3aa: CASSLAGGEKTGGLYEQYF
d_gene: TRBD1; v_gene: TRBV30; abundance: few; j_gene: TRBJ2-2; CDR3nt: TGTGCCTGGACGTCGACAGGGTCGAACACCGGGGAGCTGTTTTTT; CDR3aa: CAWTSTGSNTGELFF
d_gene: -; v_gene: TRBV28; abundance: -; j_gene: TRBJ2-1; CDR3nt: TGTGCCAGCAGTTTGGGCGGAAGCTCCTACAATGAGCAGTTCTTC; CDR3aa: CASSLGGSSYNEQFF
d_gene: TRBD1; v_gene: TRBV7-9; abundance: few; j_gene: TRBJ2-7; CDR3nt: TGTGCCGGATCCGGGACAGGGGGCGCCGAGCAGTACTTC; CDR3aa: CAGSGTGGAEQYF
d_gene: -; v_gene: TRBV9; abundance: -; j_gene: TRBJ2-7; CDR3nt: TGTGCCAGCAGCGTAGCAGGGGGGAGCTCCTACGAGCAGTACTTC; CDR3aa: CASSVAGGSSYEQYF
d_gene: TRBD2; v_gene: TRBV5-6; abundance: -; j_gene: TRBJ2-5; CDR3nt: TGTGCCAGCAGCAGAGGGAGGGGTTCTGAGACCCAGTACTTC; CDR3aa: CASSRGRGSETQYF
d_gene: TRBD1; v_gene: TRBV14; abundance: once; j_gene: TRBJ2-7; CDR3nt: TGTGCCAGCAGCCTAGGGACAGGGTACTACGAGCAGTACTTC; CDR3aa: CASSLGTGYYEQYF
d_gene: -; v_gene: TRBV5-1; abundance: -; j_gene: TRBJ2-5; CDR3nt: TGCGCCAGCAGCTTAGGGATCTCCGGGGGGCCCGAGACCCAGTACTTC; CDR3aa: CASSLGISGGPETQYF
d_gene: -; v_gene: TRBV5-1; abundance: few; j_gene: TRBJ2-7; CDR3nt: TGCGCCAGCGCTAGGACAGAATCATCCTACGAGCAGTACTTC; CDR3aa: CASARTESSYEQYF
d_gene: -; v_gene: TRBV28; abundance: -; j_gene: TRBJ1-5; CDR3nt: TGTGCCAGCAGTCCTCACTCGGGAAAACAGCCCCAGCATTTT; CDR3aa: CASSPHSGKQPQHF
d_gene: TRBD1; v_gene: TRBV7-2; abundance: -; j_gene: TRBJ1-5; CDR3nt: TGTGCCAGCAGCCCGGACAGGGGTCAGCCCCAGCATTTT; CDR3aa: CASSPDRGQPQHF
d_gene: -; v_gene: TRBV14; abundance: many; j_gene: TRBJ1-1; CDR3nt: TGTGCCAGCAGCCAAGATTCGGCCCTAGGCACTGAAGCTTTCTTT; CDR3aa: CASSQDSALGTEAFF
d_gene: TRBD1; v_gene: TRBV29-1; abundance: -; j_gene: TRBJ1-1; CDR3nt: TGCAGCGTAGCTACAGGGGGCGGGAACACTGAAGCTTTCTTT; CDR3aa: CSVATGGGNTEAFF
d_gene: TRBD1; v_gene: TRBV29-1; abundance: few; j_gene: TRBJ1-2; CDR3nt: TGCAGCGGACAGGGGGCGGAAGGCTACACCTTC; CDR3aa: CSGQGAEGYTF
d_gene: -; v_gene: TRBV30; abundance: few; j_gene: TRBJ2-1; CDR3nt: TGTGCCTGGACCAATGGGAATGAGCAGTTCTTC; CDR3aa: CAWTNGNEQFF
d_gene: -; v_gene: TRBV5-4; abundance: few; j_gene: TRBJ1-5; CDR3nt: TGTGCCAGCAGCAAGGACAGAGGACAGCCCCAGCATTTT; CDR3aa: CASSKDRGQPQHF
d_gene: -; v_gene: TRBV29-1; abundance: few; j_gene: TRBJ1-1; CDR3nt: TGCAGCGCCCGTACTGATTACACTGAAGCTTTCTTT; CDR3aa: CSARTDYTEAFF
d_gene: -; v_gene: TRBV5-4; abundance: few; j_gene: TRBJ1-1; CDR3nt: TGTGCCAGCAGCTGGGGGAACACTGAAGCTTTCTTT; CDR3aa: CASSWGNTEAFF
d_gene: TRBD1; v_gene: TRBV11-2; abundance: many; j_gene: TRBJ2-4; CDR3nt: TGTGCCAGCAGCACCGCCGGGACAGGGATTTCCAAAAACATTCAGTACTTC; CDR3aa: CASSTAGTGISKNIQYF
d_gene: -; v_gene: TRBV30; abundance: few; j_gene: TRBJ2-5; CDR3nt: TGTGCCTGGAGTGTACAAGTCAGGACCTTTGCGGAGACCCAGTACTTC; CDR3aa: CAWSVQVRTFAETQYF
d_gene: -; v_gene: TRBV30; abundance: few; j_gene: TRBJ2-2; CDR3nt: TGTGCCTGGAGGTCAGGGGATCGAGACACCGGGGAGCTGTTTTTT; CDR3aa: CAWRSGDRDTGELFF
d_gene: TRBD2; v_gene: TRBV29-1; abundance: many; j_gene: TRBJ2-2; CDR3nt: TGCAGCGTTTTCGGGACTACGAACACCGGGGAGCTGTTTTTT; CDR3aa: CSVFGTTNTGELFF
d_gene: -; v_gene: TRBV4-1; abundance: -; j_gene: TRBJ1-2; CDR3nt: TGCGCCAGCAGCCATGGAACCCACGGGGGTGGCTACACCTTC; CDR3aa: CASSHGTHGGGYTF
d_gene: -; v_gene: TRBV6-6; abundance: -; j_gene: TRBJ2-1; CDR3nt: TGTGCCAGCAGTTCCCTTGCGAGCGGTGACAATGAGCAGTTCTTC; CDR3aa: CASSSLASGDNEQFF
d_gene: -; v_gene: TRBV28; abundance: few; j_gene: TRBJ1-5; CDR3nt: TGTGCCAGCAGTTTTCCAGGGCTGAATCAGCCCCAGCATTTT; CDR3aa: CASSFPGLNQPQHF
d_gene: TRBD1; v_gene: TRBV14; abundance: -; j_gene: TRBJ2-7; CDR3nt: TGTGCCAGCAGTCGACCGGGACAGGGGAAAGACGAGCAGTACTTC; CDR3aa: CASSRPGQGKDEQYF
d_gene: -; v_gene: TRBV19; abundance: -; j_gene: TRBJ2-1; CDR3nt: TGTGCCTGTAGTTCCGCCTCTGGGGGAGCTATAAGCTCCTACAATGAGCAGTTCTTC; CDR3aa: CACSSASGGAISSYNEQFF
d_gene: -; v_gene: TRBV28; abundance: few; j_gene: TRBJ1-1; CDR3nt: TGTGCCAGCAGTTTAGCACAAATGAACACTGAAGCTTTCTTT; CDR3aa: CASSLAQMNTEAFF
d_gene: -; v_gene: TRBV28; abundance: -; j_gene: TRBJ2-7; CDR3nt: TGTGCCAGCAGCGGTCGGGGGGCGCGTGAGCAGTACTTC; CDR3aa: CASSGRGAREQYF
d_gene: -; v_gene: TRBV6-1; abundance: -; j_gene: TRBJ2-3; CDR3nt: TGTGCCAGCAGTGAAGTTCCGGGGGGCACAGATACGCAGTATTTT; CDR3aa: CASSEVPGGTDTQYF
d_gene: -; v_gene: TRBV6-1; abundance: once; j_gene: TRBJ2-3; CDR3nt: TGTGCCAGTACCCGGGACGGCATTAGCACAGATACGCAGTATTTT; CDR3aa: CASTRDGISTDTQYF
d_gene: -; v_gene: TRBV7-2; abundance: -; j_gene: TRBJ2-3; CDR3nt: TGTGCCAGCAAGTTTCGGGCTAGCACAGATACGCAGTATTTT; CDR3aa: CASKFRASTDTQYF
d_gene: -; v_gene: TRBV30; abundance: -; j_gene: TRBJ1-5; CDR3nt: TGTGCCTGGCAGGGTGGGAATCATCAGCCCCAGCATTTT; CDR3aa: CAWQGGNHQPQHF
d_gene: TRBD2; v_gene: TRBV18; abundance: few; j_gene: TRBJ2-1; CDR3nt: TGTGCCAGCTCACCAGGCGGGAGTCTATCCGAAGAGCAGTTCTTC; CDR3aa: CASSPGGSLSEEQFF
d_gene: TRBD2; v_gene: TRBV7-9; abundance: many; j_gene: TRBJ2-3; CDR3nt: TGTGCCAGCAGCCCTGCCGAGGGCGGGAGAACAGATACGCAGTATTTT; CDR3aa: CASSPAEGGRTDTQYF